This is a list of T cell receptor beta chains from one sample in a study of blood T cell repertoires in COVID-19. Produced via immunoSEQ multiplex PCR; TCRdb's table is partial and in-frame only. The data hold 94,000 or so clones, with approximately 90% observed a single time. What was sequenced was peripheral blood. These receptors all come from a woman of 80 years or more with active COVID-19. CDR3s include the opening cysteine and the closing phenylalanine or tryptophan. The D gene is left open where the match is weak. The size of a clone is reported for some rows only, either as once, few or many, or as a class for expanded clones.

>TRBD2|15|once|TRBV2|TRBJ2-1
TGTGCCACCCGACTTAGCGGGAGCTCCTACAATGAGCAGTTCTTC
CATRLSGSSYNEQFF
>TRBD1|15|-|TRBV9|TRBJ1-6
TGTGCCAGCAGCCCCTGGACAGGGGGAAATTCACCCCTCCACTTT
CASSPWTGGNSPLHF
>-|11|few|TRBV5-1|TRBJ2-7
TGCGCCAGCGGCGACACCTACGAGCAGTACTTC
CASGDTYEQYF
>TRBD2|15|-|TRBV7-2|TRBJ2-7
TGTGCCAGCAGCTTATCACTAGCGGGAGCCTACGAGCAGTACTTC
CASSLSLAGAYEQYF
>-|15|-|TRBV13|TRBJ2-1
TGTGCCAGCAGCTTAGGAGCGGGCGGGGGCAGTGAGCAGTTCTTC
CASSLGAGGGSEQFF
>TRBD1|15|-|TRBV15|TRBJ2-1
TGTGCCACCAGCAGCGGACAGGGGAACTACAATGAGCAGTTCTTC
CATSSGQGNYNEQFF
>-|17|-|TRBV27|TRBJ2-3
TGTGCCAGCAGTTTATCGTTCTACGCACTTAGCACAGATACGCAGTATTTT
CASSLSFYALSTDTQYF
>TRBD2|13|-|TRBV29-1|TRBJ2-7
TGCAGCGTTATAGCGGGAGGTTACTACGAGCAGTACTTC
CSVIAGGYYEQYF
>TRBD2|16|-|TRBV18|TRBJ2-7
TGTGCCAGCTCACCACGTGCGGGAGGGTCCGCTTACGAGCAGTACTTC
CASSPRAGGSAYEQYF
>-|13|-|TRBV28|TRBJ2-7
TGTGCCAGCAGTTTCTTTAGCTCCTACGAGCAGTACTTC
CASSFFSSYEQYF
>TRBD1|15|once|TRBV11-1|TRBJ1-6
TGTGCCAGCAGCCGGGACAGAGGATTTAATTCACCCCTCCACTTT
CASSRDRGFNSPLHF
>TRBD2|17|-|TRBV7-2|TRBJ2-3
TGTGCCAGCAGTCTCATGGGGAGGGCCGTTCTGGGGGATACGCAGTATTTT
CASSLMGRAVLGDTQYF
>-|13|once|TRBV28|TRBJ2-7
TGTGCCAGCAGTTTATCCAGGGCCTACGAGCAGTACTTC
CASSLSRAYEQYF
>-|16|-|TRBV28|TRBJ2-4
TGTGCCAGCAGTTTCCCACAGGGTCTAGCCAAAAACATTCAGTACTTC
CASSFPQGLAKNIQYF
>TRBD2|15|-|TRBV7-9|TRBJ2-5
TGTGCCAGCAGCCATAGCGGGAGAGTGTGGGAGACCCAGTACTTC
CASSHSGRVWETQYF
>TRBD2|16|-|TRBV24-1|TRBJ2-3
TGTGCCACCTCCTCGCGGAGGCGGGAGGGGGCAGATACGCAGTATTTT
CATSSRRREGADTQYF
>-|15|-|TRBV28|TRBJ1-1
TGTGCCAGCAGCCTGTCCTTCGGGTTATTCACTGAAGCTTTCTTT
CASSLSFGLFTEAFF
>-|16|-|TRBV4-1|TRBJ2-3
TGCGCCAGCAGCCGCCTTACGAGGCAGTCCACAGATACGCAGTATTTT
CASSRLTRQSTDTQYF
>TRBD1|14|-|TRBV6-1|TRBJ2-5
TGTGCCAGCAGTGAGGGACAGACTGGGGAGACCCAGTACTTC
CASSEGQTGETQYF
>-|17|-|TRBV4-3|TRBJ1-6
TGCGCCAGCAGCCCGCAACCCACCGACAGGAATAATTCACCCCTCCACTTT
CASSPQPTDRNNSPLHF
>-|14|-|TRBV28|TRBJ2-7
TGTGCCAGCAGACCCACCGGGGAGTCCTACGAGCAGTACTTC
CASRPTGESYEQYF
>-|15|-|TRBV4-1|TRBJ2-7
TGCGCCAGCAGCCAAGCGGGTAACCAACGCTACGAGCAGTACTTC
CASSQAGNQRYEQYF
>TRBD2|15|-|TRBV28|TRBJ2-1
TGTGCCAGCAGTTTGAGAGGGACTAGCGGGAAAGAGCAGTTCTTC
CASSLRGTSGKEQFF